This T cell receptor (beta chain) is from a study of post-analysis software for immune sequencing data. Points from the study as a whole: Patients carried roughly 5 TRBV segments more frequently than controls did, and TRBV5-6, TRBV5-1 and TRBV20-1 were among them.

Included in the TCR beta cDNA libraries were unique molecular identifiers. TCRdb called the PCR reads again in MiXCR, with one record for every CDR3 protein. The profile shows about 160,000 distinct CDR3 sequences, roughly 35% of them singletons. About this clonotype: Its antigen remains unidentified.

The V end lost 1 base, the J end lost 4 bases, and 6 bases lay between the germline ends. Germline values: CDR1 MNHEY, CDR2 SMNVEV (reference sequence). The CDR3 is 13 amino acids. The source is a girl aged 5 to 17 with multiple sclerosis. Sample: blood, taken after autologous hematopoietic stem cell transplantation. The chain combines TRBV27 with TRBJ2-3; D call uncertain. The CDR3 DNA reads TGTGCCAGCAGTTTATTAAAGGCAGATACGCAGTATTTT. This sequence encodes CASSLLKADTQYF.